Listed here are 27 T cell receptor beta chains from one sample, sequenced in a study of cytomegalovirus exposure and HLA in healthy donors. Primers: 60 Vbeta forward and 13 Jbeta reverse. Clones were sequenced by immunoSEQ multiplex PCR, and TCRdb holds only the in-frame ones, with some missing. The table shows around 240,000 clones, with about 80% occurring only once. What was sequenced was PBMCs. Source of these receptors: a woman aged 40-49 years in good health and CMV-seropositive.

The rearrangement uses TRBV7-6 and TRBJ2-3, with TRBD1 identical over 7 bases. Germline lookup yields CDR1 SGHVS and CDR2 FNYEAQ. J gave up 4 bases and V 5 bases, and 6 bases lay outside the gene matches. The CDR3 is 14 residues long. The CDR3 spells CASSPRGQADTQYF. CDR3 nucleotide sequence: TGTGCCAGCAGCCCCCGCGGACAGGCAGATACGCAGTATTTT.

This clone has just a few counts. This rearrangement joins TRBV7-2 to TRBJ2-1; 14 bases are a match to TRBD2. V shed 4 bases, J shed 2 bases, and the junction held 10 bases outside the gene matches. Germline V lookup: CDR1 SGHTA, CDR2 FQGNSA. The CDR3 is 19 residues long. CDR3 bases: TGTGCCAGCAGCTCCCCTGGGACTAGCGGGGGAAGGCCCTACAATGAGCAGTTCTTC. Its protein product is CASSSPGTSGGRPYNEQFF. Complete variable domain (other parts from reference TRBV7-2 and TRBJ2-1): GAGVSQSPSNKVTEKGKDVELRCDPISGHTALYWYRQSLGQGLEFLIYFQGNSAPDKSGLPSDRFSAERTGGSVSTLTIQRTQQEDSAVYLCASSSPGTSGGRPYNEQFFGPGTRLTVL.

This chain links TRBV30 with TRBJ1-1; the match to TRBD1 covers 11 bases. Germline V CDR1 and CDR2: GTSNPN, SVGIG (reference sequence). There are 12 residues in the CDR3. V gave up 3 bases and J gave up 12 bases; unmatched junction bases: 6. The CDR3 DNA reads TGTGCCTGGAGCGCCGGGACAGGGGGGACTTTCTTT. Amino acids: CAWSAGTGGTFF.

This chain connects TRBV21-1 to TRBJ2-7; the DNA was not compared with TRBD1, the D call given in the table. TRBV21-1 is labeled a pseudogene. This CDR3 has 18 amino acids. CDR3 DNA: TGTGCCAGCAGCAAAGAGAAGGGACAGGGGCCCCTATCCTACGAGCAGTACTTC. This sequence encodes CASSKEKGQGPLSYEQYF.

The chain uses TRBV6-1 and TRBJ1-2; 10 bases map to TRBD1. V dropped 5 bases and J dropped 8; count of bases not matched to a gene: 11. Germline V gene sequence: CDR1 MNHNS, CDR2 SASEGT. The CDR3 covers 15 residues. The CDR3 spells CASSLGTGVNMGYTF. The CDR3 DNA follows: TGTGCCAGCAGTTTAGGGACAGGGGTCAATATGGGCTACACCTTC.

The chain couples TRBV30 to TRBJ2-5, with TRBD2 matching over 10 bases. The end of the DNA aligns better with TRBJ2-7, so the J call may be wrong. Germline CDR1 reads GTSNPN; CDR2 reads SVGIG (reference sequence). This CDR3 comprises 16 residues. CDR3 loop: CAWSGSGRASGYEQYF. CDR3 DNA sequence: TGTGCCTGGAGTGGAAGCGGGAGGGCCTCCGGATACGAGCAGTACTTC.

This chain links TRBV7-2 with TRBJ1-2, with D uncertain. The CDR3 consists of 12 residues. Germline V gene data show CDR1 as SGHTA and CDR2 as FQGNSA. V was pared by 2 bases and J by 8 bases, with 9 bases between. This CDR3 reads CASSLTEAGYTF. The DNA for the CDR3 is TGTGCCAGCAGCTTAACGGAGGCGGGCTACACCTTC.

The genes are TRBV5-1 and TRBJ2-7; no reliable D call. Germline V gives CDR1 SGHRS, CDR2 YFSETQ. Trimming pared 1 base from V and 2 bases from J, leaving 10 bases between. The CDR3 runs to 14 residues. The CDR3 is CASSLNRVPYEQYF. In DNA, the CDR3 is TGCGCCAGCAGCTTGAATCGGGTTCCCTACGAGCAGTACTTC. Supplemented by reference TRBV5-1 and TRBJ2-7, the full variable domain reads KAGVTQTPRYLIKTRGQQVTLSCSPISGHRSVSWYQQTPGQGLQFLFEYFSETQRNKGNFPGRFSGRQFSNSRSEMNVSTLELGDSALYLCASSLNRVPYEQYFGPGTRLTVT.

V and J are TRBV11-1 and TRBJ1-6; no definite D call. The CDR3 runs 14 residues. CDR1 is SGHAT and CDR2 is FQDESV in the germline V gene (reference sequence). Trimming removed 3 bases from V and 5 bases from J, with 8 bases in between. This chain's CDR3 is CASSLRGNNSPLHF. CDR3 in DNA: TGTGCCAGCAGCTTGCGAGGGAATAATTCACCCCTCCACTTT. The full variable domain, rest sourced from reference TRBV11-1 and TRBJ1-6, is EAEVAQSPRYKITEKSQAVAFWCDPISGHATLYWYRQILGQGPELLVQFQDESVVDDSQLPKDRFSAERLKGVDSTLKIQPAELGDSAMYLCASSLRGNNSPLHFGNGTRLTVT.

The chain links TRBV14 to TRBJ1-2; TRBD1 might be the D (5 bases). Trimming removed 1 base at V and 4 bases at J, with 10 bases between. This CDR3 comprises 14 residues. Germline V gives CDR1 SGHDN, CDR2 FVKESK. CDR3 in DNA: TGTGCCAGCAGCCAAGCCCGAAGGGGCTATGGCTACACCTTC. It encodes CASSQARRGYGYTF.

In this sample, this clone turned up many times. The chain carries TRBV30 and TRBJ1-4, with 7 bases identical to TRBD1. CDR1 and CDR2 from the germline V gene are GTSNPN and SVGIG (reference sequence). The CDR3 loop spans 15 amino acids. V gave up 3 bases and J gave up 8 bases; unmatched junction bases: 12. CDR3 sequence reads: CAWSRDRYREEKLFF. In nucleotides, the CDR3 is TGTGCCTGGAGCCGGGACAGATATAGGGAAGAAAAACTGTTTTTT.

As DNA, the CDR3 is TGTGCTAGTGGTTCGAGGGCCCGGTCGGGACTAGCGGGAGAAAGATATGAGCAGTTCTTC. This translates into CASGSRARSGLAGERYEQFF. The gene calls are TRBV12-5 and TRBJ2-1, with 14 bases that match TRBD2. V shed 4 bases and J 8 bases; nucleotides not matched to a gene: 19. The CDR3 has 20 residues. Germline V lookup: CDR1 LGHNT, CDR2 FRNRAP.

V is TRBV14 and J is TRBJ1-2; maybe TRBD1 (5 bases). The V and J ends lost 1 base and 5 bases respectively, with 14 bases between them. This CDR3 has 15 residues. In germline, CDR1 is SGHDN, CDR2 FVKESK. DNA for the CDR3: TGTGCCAGCAGCCAAGGAGTCAGGGTGAATTATGGCTACACCTTC. Amino acids: CASSQGVRVNYGYTF.

The rearrangement links TRBV18 to TRBJ2-2; no definite D call. The V end was cut by 2 bases, the J end by 4 bases, with 5 bases between. CDR1 and CDR2 from the germline V gene are KGHSH and LQKENI. The CDR3 is 13 residues long. The CDR3 DNA reads TGTGCCAGCTCACCAAGCATCACCGGGGAGCTGTTTTTT. This translates into CASSPSITGELFF.

The chain uses TRBV5-6 and TRBJ2-5, with 10 bases aligning to TRBD2. Germline-derived CDR1 and CDR2 are SGHDT and YYEEEE. CDR3 size: 15 residues. Trimming removed 4 bases from V and 4 bases from J; junction bases left unmatched: 7. The CDR3 loop is CASSVSGGAGETQYF. Here the CDR3 DNA reads TGTGCCAGCAGCGTCAGCGGGGGGGCAGGAGAGACCCAGTACTTC.

J is TRBJ2-7 and V is TRBV6-5; 9 nucleotides align to TRBD2. Germline-derived CDR1 and CDR2 are MNHEY and SVGAGI. The CDR3 contains 14 residues. With V trimmed by 7 bases and J by 4 bases, 8 bases remained unmatched. The DNA for the CDR3 is TGTGCCAGCAAACGTAGCGGGGGTAGGTACGAGCAGTACTTC. This translates into CASKRSGGRYEQYF.

The chain recombines TRBV9 with TRBJ1-2; 7 bases map to TRBD1. V trimming: 0 bases; J trimming: 5 bases; junction bases outside the gene matches: 16. The CDR3 spans 18 residues. Germline V lookup: CDR1 SGDLS, CDR2 YYNGEE. The CDR3 DNA is TGTGCCAGCAGCGTAGCCCCGGGACAGCGATCCACTGCTTATGGCTACACCTTC. Its protein is CASSVAPGQRSTAYGYTF.

The V gene is TRBV7-2, the J gene TRBJ2-5, with TRBD2 matching 9 bases. The germline V gene encodes CDR1 SGHTA and CDR2 FQGNSA. V lost 2 bases and J lost 5; bases outside the gene matches: 3. The CDR3 sequence is 14 residues long. The CDR3 DNA sequence: TGTGCCAGCAGCTTAAGGCTAGCGGGGGAGACCCAGTACTTC. It codes for CASSLRLAGETQYF.

The rearrangement uses TRBV28 and TRBJ1-3, with TRBD1 identical over 8 bases. The V gene's germline CDR1 is MDHEN and CDR2 SYDVKM. V shed 6 bases, J shed 0 bases, and the junction held 4 bases outside the gene matches. CDR3 length: 15 residues. CDR3 DNA sequence: TGTGCCAGCAGCCCGGGACAGGTCTCTGGAAACACCATATATTTT. As protein: CASSPGQVSGNTIYF.

This chain joins TRBV1 and TRBJ2-1; the table's D call, TRBD2, was not checked against the DNA. TRBV1 is listed as a pseudogene. This CDR3 contains 11 residues. In nucleotides, the CDR3 is TGCACCAGCAGCCGAACTCATGAGCAGTTCTTC. Protein: CTSSRTHEQFF.

This clone was seen a handful of times. The chain couples TRBV9 to TRBJ1-1; TRBD1 aligns across 7 bases. The germline V gene has CDR1 SGDLS and CDR2 YYNGEE. CDR3 size: 14 residues. J gave up 1 base and V 3 bases, and 3 bases lay outside the gene matches. The CDR3 DNA is TGTGCCAGCAGCGCACAGGGGAAGAACACTGAAGCTTTCTTT. Protein sequence: CASSAQGKNTEAFF.

The chain joins TRBV5-4 to TRBJ2-3; 9 positions match TRBD2. The CDR3 has 15 amino acids. Unmatched junction bases numbered 10, after V lost 3 bases and J lost 8 bases. Germline loops: CDR1 SGHNT, CDR2 YYREEE (reference sequence). CDR3 loop: CASSSVAGEGGTQYF. As DNA, the CDR3 is TGTGCCAGCAGCTCAGTAGCGGGAGAGGGAGGTACGCAGTATTTT.

The chain carries TRBV27 and TRBJ1-1; 7 bases are shared with TRBD1. Germline V gene lookup returns CDR1 MNHEY and CDR2 SMNVEV (reference sequence). This CDR3 has 14 residues. The V segment lost 5 bases and the J segment 9 bases; nucleotides outside the gene matches: 12. CDR3 sequence: CASSLRGTVSQAFF. Here the CDR3 DNA reads TGTGCCAGCAGTCTCCGGGGGACAGTGTCCCAAGCTTTCTTT.

The V and J genes are TRBV4-1 and TRBJ1-1; D is uncertain. V shed 1 base and J shed 5 bases, with 14 bases lying between them. The CDR3 extends over 15 amino acids. Germline CDR1 MGHRA, CDR2 YSYEKL. CDR3 coding DNA: TGCGCCAGCAGCCAAGCCCGGGAGGTGGGAACTGAAGCTTTCTTT. Its protein product is CASSQAREVGTEAFF.

The V call is TRBV4-2, the J call TRBJ2-3; 8 bases agree with TRBD2. The V segment lost 4 bases and the J segment 4 bases; nucleotides outside the gene matches: 10. The germline V gene has CDR1 LGHNA and CDR2 YNFKEQ. This CDR3 has 16 residues. This CDR3 reads CASSPTVAGKADTQYF. In nucleotides, the CDR3 is TGTGCCAGCAGCCCCACAGTAGCGGGAAAAGCAGATACGCAGTATTTT.

The rearrangement uses TRBV6-5 and TRBJ1-1; maybe TRBD1 (5 bases). CDR3 length equals 14 residues. The V gene lost 4 bases and the J gene lost 4 bases, with 13 bases spanning the gap. CDR1 is MNHEY and CDR2 is SVGAGI in the germline V gene. The CDR3 region has the DNA TGTGCCAGCAGTTCCCGGGGGACGGGCACTGAAGCTTTCTTT. Protein: CASSSRGTGTEAFF.

V is TRBV7-3 and J is TRBJ2-1; D is unresolved. The CDR3 covers 15 residues. Trimming pared 0 bases from V and 0 bases from J, leaving 6 bases between. Germline loops: CDR1 SGHTA, CDR2 FQGTGA. The CDR3 reads CASSLTPSSYNEQFF. The CDR3 nucleotides are TGTGCCAGCAGCTTAACCCCTAGCTCCTACAATGAGCAGTTCTTC.